Each of the 29 T cell receptor beta chains below was sequenced from the same sample in a study of neurological immune-mediated disorders. TCRdb ran MiXCR on the 5' RACE reads and lists one entry per CDR3 protein. The sample shows about 60,000 distinct CDR3 sequences, about 3.7% of them seen only once. The sample taken for sequencing was PBMCs. The receptors here all came from a woman aged 60-70 years with multiple sclerosis.

This clonotype was detected a few times. V and J are TRBV4-1 and TRBJ1-6, with a possible D match to TRBD1 (5 bases). Germline values: CDR1 MGHRA, CDR2 YSYEKL. The V end was cut by 3 bases, the J end by 7 bases, with 10 bases between. This CDR3 spans 14 amino acids. DNA of the CDR3: TGCGCCAGCAGCCACGACAGAATGAATTCACCCCTCCACTTT. Amino acids: CASSHDRMNSPLHF.

This clonotype was seen at least ten times. The chain links TRBV5-1 to TRBJ2-2; no definite D call. There are 12 residues in the CDR3. The V and J ends lost 1 base and 7 bases respectively, with 5 bases between them. The germline CDR1 and CDR2 sequences are SGHRS and YFSETQ. The CDR3 DNA reads as TGCGCCAGCAGCTTGAATGTCGGGGAGCTGTTTTTT. Translation: CASSLNVGELFF.

This clonotype has ten or more counts. V and J are TRBV28 and TRBJ2-7; no definite D call. Deletions cut 6 bases from V and 7 bases from J, with 16 bases between. The CDR3 extends over 13 amino acids. CDR1 is MDHEN and CDR2 is SYDVKM in the germline V gene. Written as DNA, the CDR3 is TGTGCCAGCAGCACTCCCGCGCCGCCTGAGCAGTACTTC. It specifies CASSTPAPPEQYF.

This clonotype was detected ten times or more. The chain is built from TRBV28 and TRBJ2-7; TRBD1 aligns across 8 bases. The V gene's germline CDR1 is MDHEN and CDR2 SYDVKM. The CDR3 has 14 amino acids. J was trimmed by 5 bases and V by 2 bases; bases with no gene match: 5. This CDR3 reads CASSLGTGLHEQYF. CDR3 DNA sequence: TGTGCCAGCAGTTTAGGGACAGGACTCCACGAGCAGTACTTC.

This clonotype was recorded at least ten times. The chain uses TRBV5-1 and TRBJ2-7; D gene ambiguous. Trimming pared 0 bases from V and 5 bases from J, leaving 12 bases between. Germline CDR1 reads SGHRS; CDR2 reads YFSETQ. The CDR3 consists of 14 residues. The CDR3 DNA sequence: TGCGCCAGCAGCTTGGCAGGATATGAGGACGAGCAGTACTTC. It is translated as CASSLAGYEDEQYF. Supplemented by reference TRBV5-1 and TRBJ2-7, the full variable domain reads KAGVTQTPRYLIKTRGQQVTLSCSPISGHRSVSWYQQTPGQGLQFLFEYFSETQRNKGNFPGRFSGRQFSNSRSEMNVSTLELGDSALYLCASSLAGYEDEQYFGPGTRLTVT.

This clonotype was recorded many times. The V gene is TRBV5-5, the J gene TRBJ2-3, with 7 positions matching TRBD1. Germline CDR1 and CDR2: SGHKS and YYEKEE (reference sequence). Trimming removed 3 bases from V and 4 bases from J; junction bases left unmatched: 5. CDR3 length equals 14 residues. DNA of the CDR3: TGTGCCAGCAGCTCCGGGACAGTCTCAGATACGCAGTATTTT. This translates into CASSSGTVSDTQYF.

In this sample, this clonotype turned up many times. The rearrangement uses TRBV20-1 and TRBJ1-5, with D possibly TRBD1 on 5 matching bases. The CDR3 totals 13 residues. Trimming took off 4 bases at V and 4 bases at J, with 11 bases between the two ends. The V gene's germline CDR1 is DFQATT and CDR2 SNEGSKA (reference sequence). DNA of the CDR3: TGCAGTGCTACCCGACAGACAAATCAGCCCCAGCATTTT. Protein sequence: CSATRQTNQPQHF.

This clonotype was seen at least ten times. This chain links TRBV10-3 with TRBJ2-5, with 10 bases identical to TRBD2. V lost 2 bases to trimming and J lost 0 bases; unmatched junction nucleotides: 6. Germline-derived CDR1 and CDR2 are ENHRY and SYGVKD. The CDR3 has 17 residues. As DNA, the CDR3 is TGTGCCATCAGTGAGGGACAGCGGGGGGGCTACCAAGAGACCCAGTACTTC. Its protein product is CAISEGQRGGYQETQYF.

A few counts support this clonotype. The chain combines TRBV20-1 with TRBJ1-3; perhaps TRBD1 as D (6 bases). The CDR3 loop spans 14 amino acids. V gave up 4 bases and J gave up 2 bases, with 12 bases separating them. The germline V gene encodes CDR1 DFQATT and CDR2 SNEGSKA (reference sequence). The CDR3 region is CSATQGSAGNTIYF. CDR3 nucleotides: TGCAGTGCTACACAGGGATCTGCTGGAAACACCATATATTTT.

Details on this clonotype: A much more abundant neighbour one base away suggests this may be a read error. The rearrangement joins TRBV12-3 or TRBV12-4 to TRBJ2-1; D is possibly TRBD1 or TRBD2 (5 bases each). Trimming removed 6 bases at V and 3 bases at J, with 15 bases between. This CDR3 has 15 amino acids. CDR3 sequence: CASRGGVGVYNEQFF. In nucleotides, the CDR3 is TGTGCCAGCAGAGGTGGCGTGGGGGTCTACAATGAGCAGTTCTTC.

There are many counts of this clonotype. This chain joins TRBV28 and TRBJ1-1; TRBD1 is a possible D gene (6 bases). Germline values: CDR1 MDHEN, CDR2 SYDVKM. V was shortened by 1 base and J by 1 base, with 19 bases between the two germline ends. This CDR3 comprises 18 residues. The CDR3 bases are TGTGCCAGCAGTTTATTCGATTATCGGACAGATACGAACACTGAAGCTTTCTTT. This codes for CASSLFDYRTDTNTEAFF.

This clonotype was counted ten times or more. V is TRBV5-6 and J is TRBJ1-4, with 7 positions matching TRBD1. The CDR3 contains 14 residues. The V segment lost 3 bases and the J segment 5 bases; nucleotides outside the gene matches: 4. The germline CDR1 and CDR2 sequences are SGHDT and YYEEEE. DNA for the CDR3: TGTGCCAGCAGCTCGGACAGGTGGAATGAAAAACTGTTTTTT. It encodes CASSSDRWNEKLFF.

This clonotype appeared many times. This sequence joins TRBV20-1 and TRBJ2-1, with TRBD2 as a possible D gene (5 bases). This CDR3 has 18 residues. Germline assignment: CDR1 DFQATT and CDR2 SNEGSKA (reference sequence). Deletions cut 3 bases from V and 2 bases from J, with 23 bases between. In DNA, the CDR3 is TGCAGTGCTAGGGCGTTTTTTAGAAGCGGCCAGCCCTACAATGAGCAGTTCTTC. This translates into CSARAFFRSGQPYNEQFF.

This clonotype was detected many times. The V gene is TRBV12-3 or TRBV12-4, the J gene TRBJ2-2; weak D call: TRBD2 (5 bases). The CDR3 totals 15 residues. The V end lost 6 bases, the J end lost 5 bases, and 16 bases lay between the germline ends. CDR3 in amino acids: CASSPPGFGTGELFF. The CDR3 region has the DNA TGTGCCAGCAGCCCCCCGGGATTCGGGACCGGGGAGCTGTTTTTT.

This clonotype has ten or more counts. The V call is TRBV27, the J call TRBJ1-5; TRBD1 agrees at 8 bases. V shed 0 bases, J shed 4 bases, and the junction held 2 bases outside the gene matches. The length of the CDR3 is 15 residues. Germline CDR1 and CDR2: MNHEY and SMNVEV (reference sequence). The CDR3 spells CASSLSQGANQPQHF. CDR3 bases: TGTGCCAGCAGTTTATCTCAGGGGGCAAATCAGCCCCAGCATTTT.

Comments on this clonotype: This clone may be a read error of a much larger clone one base away. V usage is TRBV20-1 and J usage is TRBJ2-7; the D gene is possibly TRBD1 (5 bases). This CDR3 region has 12 residues. In germline, CDR1 is DFQATT, CDR2 SNEGSKA (reference sequence). Trimming removed 7 bases at V and 2 bases at J, with 12 bases between. CDR3 sequence (DNA): TGCAGTGATCAGACAGAACCCTACGAGCAGTACTTC. Translation gives CSDQTEPYEQYF.

This clonotype was detected only a few times. V gene TRBV5-6 combines with J gene TRBJ2-1; D is unclear. From germline, CDR1 is SGHDT and CDR2 YYEEEE. The CDR3 runs 11 residues. The ends were cut back, 4 bases at V and 12 bases at J, with 11 bases in the middle. The chain's CDR3 is CASSQGYGQFF. Written as DNA, the CDR3 is TGTGCCAGCAGCCAAGGGTACGGGCAGTTCTTC.

This clonotype was counted many times. The chain links TRBV3-1 to TRBJ2-5; TRBD2 might be the D (5 bases). The V end was cut by 2 bases, the J end by 0 bases, with 10 bases between. The germline V gene has CDR1 LGHDT and CDR2 YNNKEL (reference sequence). The CDR3 loop spans 15 amino acids. The CDR3: CASSQRLPYQETQYF. CDR3 nucleotide sequence: TGTGCCAGCAGCCAACGACTACCCTACCAAGAGACCCAGTACTTC.

Many counts were recorded for this clonotype. V gene TRBV7-6 combines with J gene TRBJ1-4; D might be TRBD1 (6 bases). Between the trimmed V and J ends, which lost 4 bases and 7 bases, there was a span of 7 bases. This CDR3 has 12 residues. Germline V gene data show CDR1 as SGHVS and CDR2 as FNYEAQ. The CDR3 spells CASSSRGEKLFF. The CDR3 DNA reads as TGTGCCAGCAGCTCCAGGGGTGAAAAACTGTTTTTT.

This clonotype was found many times. The CDR3 loop is CASNDEDGKTYEQYF. The DNA of the CDR3 is TGTGCCAGCAACGACGAGGACGGAAAGACCTACGAGCAGTACTTC. This sequence joins TRBV7-7 and TRBJ2-7, with D unresolved. The length of the CDR3 is 15 residues. Germline V gene lookup returns CDR1 SSHAT and CDR2 FNYEAQ (reference sequence). The V gene lost 7 bases and the J gene lost 2 bases, with 18 bases spanning the gap.

This clonotype was detected many times. This chain connects TRBV5-1 to TRBJ2-4, with D tentatively TRBD1 (6 bases). Trimming left V 1 base short and J 8 bases short, with 13 bases between. CDR1 and CDR2 (germline): SGHRS, YFSETQ. The CDR3 is made up of 14 amino acids. Here the CDR3 DNA reads TGCGCCAGCAGCTTGTCTGGGGGCAGGGACATTCAGTACTTC. Its translation is CASSLSGGRDIQYF.

This clonotype was counted at least ten times. The chain has TRBV5-4 and TRBJ2-5; the match to TRBD2 covers 8 bases. The length of the CDR3 is 16 residues. The V segment lost 4 bases and the J segment 1 base; nucleotides outside the gene matches: 9. Germline assignment: CDR1 SGHNT and CDR2 YYREEE (reference sequence). The CDR3 spells CASSQGGLERQETQYF. For the CDR3, the DNA is TGTGCCAGCAGCCAAGGGGGACTAGAGCGCCAAGAGACCCAGTACTTC.

This clonotype has ten or more counts. V gene TRBV7-6 combines with J gene TRBJ2-1; 8 nucleotides match TRBD2. The CDR3 contains 15 residues. The V segment lost 3 bases and the J segment 4 bases; nucleotides outside the gene matches: 5. Germline V gene lookup returns CDR1 SGHVS and CDR2 FNYEAQ. The CDR3 coding sequence is TGTGCCAGCAGCTTCGGGGGGGACCTTTACAATGAGCAGTTCTTC. This codes for CASSFGGDLYNEQFF.

This clonotype has a count of ten or more. The chain has TRBV6-2 or TRBV6-3 and TRBJ2-1, with no clear D. V was clipped by 5 bases and J by 3 bases, with 8 bases between them. Germline V CDR1 and CDR2: MNHEY, SVGEGT. The CDR3 is made up of 13 amino acids. The CDR3 loop reads CASSPTDYNEQFF. The CDR3 DNA sequence: TGTGCCAGCAGTCCCACAGACTACAATGAGCAGTTCTTC.

This clonotype was recorded many times. The chain combines TRBV7-9 with TRBJ1-1, with 9 bases fitting TRBD1. The CDR3 contains 15 residues. The junction had 5 bases not matched to a gene; V was cut back by 3 bases and J by 3 bases. CDR1 is SEHNR, CDR2 FQNEAQ, per germline (reference sequence). The CDR3 loop is CASSFTGGWDTEAFF. The CDR3 bases are TGTGCCAGCAGCTTCACAGGGGGCTGGGACACTGAAGCTTTCTTT.

This clonotype was picked up many times. The V and J genes are TRBV20-1 and TRBJ1-5; tentative D call: TRBD1 (5 bases). The germline gives CDR1 DFQATT, CDR2 SNEGSKA (reference sequence). There are 14 residues in the CDR3. The V end lost 3 bases, the J end lost 5 bases, and 14 bases lay between the germline ends. CDR3 residues: CSASRGRLHQPQHF. In DNA form, the CDR3 reads TGCAGTGCTAGTCGGGGCAGACTCCATCAGCCCCAGCATTTT.

This clonotype was detected many times. The rearrangement uses TRBV7-2 and TRBJ2-1; D remains ambiguous. CDR3 length: 12 residues. CDR1 is SGHTA, CDR2 FQGNSA, per germline. V lost 7 bases, J lost 4 bases, and 8 bases lay in between. CDR3 sequence (DNA): TGTGCCAGCACCCCCGGGTACAATGAGCAGTTCTTC. The encoded protein is CASTPGYNEQFF.

Ten or more counts support this clonotype. The V gene is TRBV20-1, the J gene TRBJ2-1, with D possibly being TRBD1 (7 bases). Trimming took off 5 bases at V and 6 bases at J, with 20 bases between the two ends. The CDR3 loop spans 15 amino acids. In germline, CDR1 is DFQATT, CDR2 SNEGSKA (reference sequence). CDR3 sequence: CSAPSGTAGSNEQFF. In nucleotides, the CDR3 is TGCAGTGCTCCCTCGGGGACAGCGGGCTCCAATGAGCAGTTCTTC.

This rearrangement joins TRBV7-8 to TRBJ1-2, with 8 bases lining up with TRBD1. The CDR3 length is 16 residues. J lost 3 bases, V lost 5 bases, and 11 bases had no gene match. Germline-derived CDR1 and CDR2 are SGHVS and FQNEAQ. CDR3 DNA sequence: TGTGCCAGCAGCACCCGATATCAGACAGGGGACTATGGCTACACCTTC. The encoded protein is CASSTRYQTGDYGYTF.